This record looks at one TCR beta chain sequence and its context. The trim removed 0 bases at V and 1 base at J, leaving 3 bases unmatched. Looked up from germline, CDR1 is SGHRS and CDR2 is YFSETQ. The CDR3 is 16 amino acids. The data were obtained in a study of beta chain features in type 1 diabetes. Every isolated RNA sample was fully reverse transcribed, so sequencing captured expressed TCRB transcripts. The data were produced by immunoSEQ multiplex PCR, yet TCRdb's version contains in-frame clones alone and is incomplete. The profile shows almost 350,000 clones, less than 20% of them singletons. Sequenced material: naive CD4+ T cells from blood. The sequence came from a woman aged 18 to 35 in good health. The chain joins TRBV5-1 to TRBJ2-1; TRBD2 aligns across 8 bases. CDR3 in DNA: TGCGCCAGCAGCTTGGCCCCTAGCGGGTCCTACAATGAGCAGTTCTTC. Translation gives CASSLAPSGSYNEQFF.